These 26 T cell receptor beta chains were sequenced from one sample in a study of OX40 agonist ivuxolimab in advanced cancers. Sequencing used immunoSEQ multiplex PCR; TCRdb keeps in-frame clones, though not all of them. This sample has about 83,000 clones; about 85% occur once, and the top ten carry 0.5% to 0.85%. Sequenced here: CD4+ or CD8+ T cells sorted from blood, sampled in a trial of the OX40 agonist ivuxolimab. The origin of the receptors is an adult with an advanced solid tumor such as melanoma, head and neck, liver or kidney cancer.

The chain has TRBV2 and TRBJ2-7; 7 nucleotides align to TRBD1. The CDR3 covers 14 residues. Losses at the gene ends were 4 bases for V and 3 bases for J; bases not matched to a gene: 6. Looked up from germline, CDR1 is SNHLY and CDR2 is FYNNEI. CDR3 in amino acids: CASSGQGSVYEQYF. The CDR3 DNA follows: TGTGCCAGCAGTGGACAGGGATCCGTCTACGAGCAGTACTTC.

The V call is TRBV2, the J call TRBJ1-3; D perhaps matches TRBD1 (6 bases). Germline V gene data show CDR1 as SNHLY and CDR2 as FYNNEI. V shed 4 bases and J shed 0 bases, with 10 bases lying between them. CDR3 length: 15 residues. The CDR3 loop is CASSGRGTSGNTIYF. In DNA form, the CDR3 reads TGTGCCAGCAGTGGGAGGGGGACCTCTGGAAACACCATATATTTT.

V and J are TRBV13 and TRBJ1-5; D is unclear. Trimming removed 1 base from V and 0 bases from J, with 1 base in between. Germline V gives CDR1 PRHDT, CDR2 FYEKMQ (reference sequence). The CDR3 runs to 13 residues. In DNA form, the CDR3 reads TGTGCCAGCAGCTTAGATAGCAATCAGCCCCAGCATTTT. This codes for CASSLDSNQPQHF.

The gene calls are TRBV27 and TRBJ1-5; TRBD1 is a possible D gene (5 bases). The V end was cut by 6 bases, the J end by 1 base, with 16 bases between. Germline values: CDR1 MNHEY, CDR2 SMNVEV (reference sequence). The CDR3 has 16 residues. CDR3 bases: TGTGCCAGCAGGACAACAGGTCGAATCAGCAATCAGCCCCAGCATTTT. Encoded protein: CASRTTGRISNQPQHF.

J is TRBJ1-2 and V is TRBV19; D might be TRBD1 (5 bases). Germline V gene sequence: CDR1 LNHDA, CDR2 SQIVND (reference sequence). Trimming pared 6 bases from V and 0 bases from J, leaving 17 bases between. CDR3 length: 16 residues. CDR3 in amino acids: CASSTLGGGPNYGYTF. CDR3 in DNA: TGTGCCAGTAGCACCCTGGGGGGGGGTCCTAACTATGGCTACACCTTC.

This chain uses TRBV5-1 with TRBJ2-2; TRBD2 agrees at 12 bases. Looked up from germline, CDR1 is SGHRS and CDR2 is YFSETQ. The trim removed 4 bases at V and 8 bases at J, leaving 12 bases unmatched. This CDR3 comprises 17 residues. The CDR3 coding sequence is TGCGCCAGCAGCCCCACACCAACTAGCGGGGGGTCTGGGGAGCTGTTTTTT. It yields the protein CASSPTPTSGGSGELFF.

The rearrangement joins TRBV29-1 to TRBJ2-3; TRBD2 might be the D (6 bases). Between the trimmed V and J ends, which lost 5 bases and 5 bases, there was a span of 11 bases. Germline V CDR1 and CDR2: SQVTM, ANQGSEA. The CDR3 consists of 12 residues. CDR3 sequence reads: CSVRREVDTQYF. The CDR3 region has the DNA TGCAGCGTTAGGAGGGAGGTAGATACGCAGTATTTT.

This chain connects TRBV2 to TRBJ1-2, with D perhaps matching TRBD1 (6 bases). This CDR3 contains 15 residues. In germline, CDR1 is SNHLY, CDR2 FYNNEI. V shed 3 bases and J shed 2 bases, with 13 bases lying between them. This CDR3 reads CASSEGGQRNYGYTF. CDR3 nucleotides: TGTGCCAGCAGTGAGGGGGGACAACGGAACTATGGCTACACCTTC. Full variable domain (rest looked up from reference TRBV2 and TRBJ1-2): EPEVTQTPSHQVTQMGQEVILRCVPISNHLYFYWYRQILGQKVEFLVSFYNNEISEKSEIFDDQFSVERPDGSNFTLKIRSTKLEDSAMYFCASSEGGQRNYGYTFGSGTRLTVV.

The V and J genes are TRBV11-2 and TRBJ1-3; D call uncertain. From germline, CDR1 is SGHAT and CDR2 FQNNGV. The CDR3 consists of 14 residues. Trimming removed 2 bases at V and 2 bases at J, with 7 bases between. The CDR3 is CASSLHEAGNTIYF. In nucleotides, the CDR3 is TGTGCCAGCAGCTTACATGAGGCTGGAAACACCATATATTTT.

The chain is built from TRBV5-1 and TRBJ2-6, with 9 bases matching TRBD1. The V segment lost 5 bases and the J segment 1 base; nucleotides outside the gene matches: 16. The CDR3 is 20 amino acids. The V gene's germline CDR1 is SGHRS and CDR2 YFSETQ. The CDR3, as DNA: TGCGCCAGCAGAGACCGGGACAGGGCCCCTGGGGTGTCTGGGGCCAACGTCCTGACTTTC. This gives the protein CASRDRDRAPGVSGANVLTF.

The gene calls are TRBV7-2 and TRBJ1-6; TRBD1 matches 7 bases. Per germline, CDR1 SGHTA and CDR2 FQGNSA. The V and J ends lost 1 base and 8 bases, in that order; junction bases with no gene match: 2. This CDR3 comprises 14 residues. The CDR3 is CASSLDRGHSPLHF. In DNA, the CDR3 is TGTGCCAGCAGCTTAGACAGGGGACATTCACCCCTCCACTTT.

J is TRBJ1-1 and V is TRBV5-5, with D possibly matching TRBD1 (5 bases). Germline-derived CDR1 and CDR2 are SGHKS and YYEKEE (reference sequence). V dropped 5 bases and J dropped 1 base, with 12 bases sitting between them. The length of the CDR3 is 14 residues. CDR3: CASSRQTENTEAFF. The CDR3 nucleotides are TGTGCCAGCAGTCGCCAGACAGAGAACACTGAAGCTTTCTTT.

This clone was seen a handful of times. V usage is TRBV30 and J usage is TRBJ1-5; weak D call: TRBD1 (6 bases). CDR3 size: 13 residues. The V gene's germline CDR1 is GTSNPN and CDR2 SVGIG (reference sequence). V lost 1 base and J 7 bases, leaving 11 bases between the germline ends. CDR3 sequence: CAWSGGGQQPQHF. In DNA form, the CDR3 reads TGTGCCTGGAGTGGTGGGGGGCAACAGCCCCAGCATTTT.

V and J are TRBV5-1 and TRBJ1-2; tentative D call: TRBD1 (5 bases). CDR1 is SGHRS, CDR2 YFSETQ, per germline. V was cut by 4 bases and J by 4 bases, with 11 bases left in between. CDR3 size: 13 residues. CDR3 in DNA: TGCGCCAGCAGCGGGGGAGCGCTCTATGGCTACACCTTC. The encoded protein is CASSGGALYGYTF.

The chain combines TRBV7-6 with TRBJ1-3; D call uncertain. This CDR3 is 15 amino acids long. Germline loops: CDR1 SGHVS, CDR2 FNYEAQ. Trimming stripped 4 bases from V and 0 bases from J, with 10 bases between. CDR3 DNA sequence: TGTGCCAGCAGCTCGACCGGGTTCTCTGGAAACACCATATATTTT. Protein sequence: CASSSTGFSGNTIYF.

The V and J genes are TRBV4-1 and TRBJ2-5; no definite D call. V shed 4 bases and J shed 5 bases, with 17 bases lying between them. The germline V gene encodes CDR1 MGHRA and CDR2 YSYEKL. The CDR3 is made up of 15 amino acids. The CDR3 coding sequence is TGCGCCAGCAGCCGGACGGCTAGTTTGCCGGAGACCCAGTACTTC. It yields the protein CASSRTASLPETQYF.

This clone has only a few counts. V and J are TRBV19 and TRBJ1-6; 8 bases match TRBD1. The CDR3 sequence is 15 residues long. Trimming at V came to 5 bases and at J to 7 bases, leaving 7 bases not matched to a gene. Germline CDR1 is LNHDA and CDR2 is SQIVND (reference sequence). This CDR3 is CASSPDRASNSPLHF. The CDR3 DNA reads TGTGCCAGTAGTCCGGACAGGGCCAGCAATTCACCCCTCCACTTT.

The chain has TRBV5-1 and TRBJ1-1; TRBD1 is a possible D gene (6 bases). V was trimmed by 0 bases and J by 1 base, leaving 13 bases between them. This CDR3 is 16 amino acids long. Germline V gives CDR1 SGHRS, CDR2 YFSETQ. The CDR3 DNA follows: TGCGCCAGCAGCTTGGTAAGCAGGGGCGAGAACACTGAAGCTTTCTTT. Amino acids: CASSLVSRGENTEAFF. Drawing the rest from reference TRBV5-1 and TRBJ1-1, the complete variable domain is KAGVTQTPRYLIKTRGQQVTLSCSPISGHRSVSWYQQTPGQGLQFLFEYFSETQRNKGNFPGRFSGRQFSNSRSEMNVSTLELGDSALYLCASSLVSRGENTEAFFGQGTRLTVV.

The V and J genes are TRBV4-3 and TRBJ1-5; a possible D gene is TRBD1 (6 bases). The CDR3 extends over 15 amino acids. Germline CDR1 reads LGHNA; CDR2 reads YSLEER. Deletions cut 2 bases from V and 4 bases from J, with 12 bases between. CDR3 nucleotide sequence: TGCGCCAGCAGCCAAAGGACAGAGGGGAATCAGCCCCAGCATTTT. This translates into CASSQRTEGNQPQHF.

The V and J genes are TRBV7-9 and TRBJ2-3, with no clear D. Germline lookup yields CDR1 SEHNR and CDR2 FQNEAQ (reference sequence). There are 13 residues in the CDR3. V lost 6 bases to trimming and J lost 6 bases, with 13 bases between them. CDR3 protein: CASSLDGRDTQYF. The CDR3 nucleotides read TGTGCCAGCAGTCTTGACGGGCGGGATACGCAGTATTTT. The complete variable domain, with remaining parts taken from reference TRBV7-9 and TRBJ2-3, reads DTGVSQNPRHKITKRGQNVTFRCDPISEHNRLYWYRQTLGQGPEFLTYFQNEAQLEKSRLLSDRFSAERPKGSFSTLEIQRTEQGDSAMYLCASSLDGRDTQYFGPGTRLTVL.

The chain uses TRBV5-3 and TRBJ1-6, with D hard to call. TRBV5-3 is noted as an ORF with a role that remains uncertain. V shed 1 base and J shed 8 bases, with 7 bases lying between them. The CDR3 is 13 residues long. The CDR3 sequence: CARSLWLYSPLHF. In DNA form, the CDR3 reads TGTGCCAGAAGCTTGTGGCTGTATTCACCCCTCCACTTT.

V usage is TRBV6-6 and J usage is TRBJ1-2; D not certain. CDR1 and CDR2 from the germline V gene are MNHNY and SVGAGI (reference sequence). V lost 2 bases and J 6 bases, leaving 4 bases between the germline ends. The CDR3 is made up of 11 amino acids. Here the CDR3 DNA reads TGTGCCAGCAGTTACCAGGATGGCTACACCTTC. Protein sequence: CASSYQDGYTF.

The sample holds one count of this clone. V is TRBV5-1 and J is TRBJ1-3; D not resolved. Trimming removed 0 bases from V and 1 base from J, with 5 bases in between. Germline CDR1 is SGHRS and CDR2 is YFSETQ. The CDR3 has 14 residues. CDR3 bases: TGCGCCAGCAGCTTGGAGATATCTGGAAACACCATATATTTT. This sequence encodes CASSLEISGNTIYF.

The gene calls are TRBV19 and TRBJ1-5; 7 bases match TRBD1. Germline CDR1 reads LNHDA; CDR2 reads SQIVND (reference sequence). Losses at the gene ends were 6 bases for V and 2 bases for J; bases not matched to a gene: 1. The CDR3 covers 13 residues. The CDR3 loop reads CASRGTGNQPQHF. The CDR3 coding sequence is TGTGCCAGTAGAGGGACAGGCAATCAGCCCCAGCATTTT.

This rearrangement joins TRBV11-2 to TRBJ2-1; tentative D call: TRBD2 (5 bases). Germline V gene sequence: CDR1 SGHAT, CDR2 FQNNGV. The CDR3 is 17 amino acids. V lost 4 bases and J lost 0, with 16 bases in between. CDR3 nucleotide sequence: TGTGCCAGCAGCTCCCTTCGGAGGACCGACTCCTACAATGAGCAGTTCTTC. This encodes CASSSLRRTDSYNEQFF.

The J gene is TRBJ2-5, the V gene TRBV18, with TRBD2 identical over 15 bases. The J call is doubtful: the DNA matches TRBJ2-7 better. This CDR3 has 16 amino acids. The germline V gene has CDR1 KGHSH and CDR2 LQKENI. The CDR3 nucleotides read TGTGCCAGCTCACTCGGGACTAGCGGGGGGACCTACGAGCAGTACTTC. Translating it yields CASSLGTSGGTYEQYF.